These 7 T cell receptor beta chains share one sample of origin, sequenced in a study of blood T cell repertoires in COVID-19. Method: immunoSEQ multiplex PCR; TCRdb's copy keeps in-frame clones and lacks some. The sample includes approximately 160,000 clones, 75% to 85% of them seen just once. Sequenced material: peripheral blood. These receptor sequences come from a human donor in a cohort sampled during active COVID-19.

This clone was picked up a small number of times. The chain couples TRBV18 to TRBJ1-6; tentatively, D is TRBD1 (5 bases). The CDR3 is 16 residues long. From germline, CDR1 is KGHSH and CDR2 LQKENI. V lost 5 bases, J lost 10 bases, and 21 bases lay in between. The CDR3 sequence: CASSGQRGAMGSPLHF. CDR3 DNA sequence: TGTGCCAGCTCAGGACAACGCGGGGCAATGGGATCACCCCTCCACTTT.

The chain's CDR3 is CASSPGGGAEYEQYF. The CDR3, as DNA: TGTGCCAGCAGCCCCGGGGGGGGAGCTGAATACGAGCAGTACTTC. J is TRBJ2-7 and V is TRBV7-2; 8 nucleotides align to TRBD2. V trimming: 5 bases; J trimming: 4 bases; junction bases outside the gene matches: 10. CDR3 length: 15 residues. Germline CDR1 is SGHTA and CDR2 is FQGNSA. The complete variable domain, with remaining parts taken from reference TRBV7-2 and TRBJ2-7, reads GAGVSQSPSNKVTEKGKDVELRCDPISGHTALYWYRQSLGQGLEFLIYFQGNSAPDKSGLPSDRFSAERTGGSVSTLTIQRTQQEDSAVYLCASSPGGGAEYEQYFGPGTRLTVT.

The chain combines TRBV7-2 with TRBJ1-1; D is ambiguous. Germline V CDR1 and CDR2: SGHTA, FQGNSA. V was cut by 5 bases and J by 1 base, with 11 bases left in between. This CDR3 region has 14 residues. The CDR3 region is CASSHTATNTEAFF. CDR3 nucleotides: TGTGCCAGCAGCCATACAGCAACGAACACTGAAGCTTTCTTT.

The rearrangement uses TRBV5-5 and TRBJ2-1; weak D call: TRBD2 (5 bases). In germline, CDR1 is SGHKS, CDR2 YYEKEE (reference sequence). CDR3 length equals 15 residues. Trimming took 3 bases from V and 0 from J, leaving 10 bases between them. The CDR3 region is CASSWTSSSYNEQFF. DNA for the CDR3: TGTGCCAGCAGCTGGACTTCCAGCTCCTACAATGAGCAGTTCTTC.

The chain joins TRBV6-5 to TRBJ2-5, with D possibly TRBD2 on 5 matching bases. The CDR3 has 13 amino acids. CDR1 is MNHEY, CDR2 SVGAGI, per germline. The germline V and J ends were trimmed by 6 bases and 3 bases, with 11 bases remaining between them. Written as DNA, the CDR3 is TGTGCCAGCAGATCTCCCGGGAAAGAGACCCAGTACTTC. Protein sequence: CASRSPGKETQYF.

This chain connects TRBV7-2 to TRBJ2-7, with no clear D. Germline lookup yields CDR1 SGHTA and CDR2 FQGNSA. V lost 5 bases and J lost 3, with 11 bases in between. The length of the CDR3 is 13 residues. CDR3 nucleotides: TGTGCCAGCAGCCTTCGGCGGATCTACGAGCAGTACTTC. This translates into CASSLRRIYEQYF.

The sample holds one count of this clone. The chain joins TRBV7-6 to TRBJ2-7; 14 nucleotides agree with TRBD2. Germline CDR1 and CDR2: SGHVS and FNYEAQ. Losses at the gene ends were 3 bases for V and 3 bases for J; bases not matched to a gene: 1. The CDR3 sequence is 15 residues long. The CDR3 is CASSLGTSGGYEQYF. The CDR3 nucleotides read TGTGCCAGCAGCTTGGGGACTAGCGGGGGCTACGAGCAGTACTTC.